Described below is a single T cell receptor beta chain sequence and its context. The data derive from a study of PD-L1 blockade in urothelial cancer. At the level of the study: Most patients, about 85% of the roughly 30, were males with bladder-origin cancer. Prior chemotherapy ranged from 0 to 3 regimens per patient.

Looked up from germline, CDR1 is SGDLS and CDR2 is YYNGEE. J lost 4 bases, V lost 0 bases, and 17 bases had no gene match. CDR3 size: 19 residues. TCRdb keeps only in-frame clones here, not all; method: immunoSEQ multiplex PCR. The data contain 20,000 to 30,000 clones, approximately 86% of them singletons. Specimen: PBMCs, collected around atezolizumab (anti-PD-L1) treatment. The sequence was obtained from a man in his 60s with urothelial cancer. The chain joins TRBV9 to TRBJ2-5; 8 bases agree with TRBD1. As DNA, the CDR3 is TGTGCCAGCAGCGTAGGGACCGGGACAGGTTCCCGCAATCTAGAGACCCAGTACTTC. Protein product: CASSVGTGTGSRNLETQYF.